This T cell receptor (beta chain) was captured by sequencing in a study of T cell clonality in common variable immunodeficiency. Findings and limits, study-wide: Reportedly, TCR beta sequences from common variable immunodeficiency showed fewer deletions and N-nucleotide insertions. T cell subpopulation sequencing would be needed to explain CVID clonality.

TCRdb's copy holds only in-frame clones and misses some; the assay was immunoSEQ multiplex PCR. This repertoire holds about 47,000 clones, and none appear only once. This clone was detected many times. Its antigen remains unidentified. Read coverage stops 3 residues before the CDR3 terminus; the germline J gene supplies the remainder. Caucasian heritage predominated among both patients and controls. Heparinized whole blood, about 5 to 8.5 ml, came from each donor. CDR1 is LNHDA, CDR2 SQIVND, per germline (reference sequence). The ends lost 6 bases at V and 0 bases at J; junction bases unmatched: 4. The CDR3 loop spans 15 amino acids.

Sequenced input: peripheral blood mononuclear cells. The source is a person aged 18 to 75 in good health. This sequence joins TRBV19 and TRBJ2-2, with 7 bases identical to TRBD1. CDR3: CASRRDSANTGELFF. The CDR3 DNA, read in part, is TGTGCCAGTAGGAGGGACAGCGCGAACACCGGGGAG.